Listed below are T cell receptor beta chains from one sample, sequenced in a study of early stage breast cancer tumors. The table came from immunoSEQ multiplex PCR; TCRdb's copy has only in-frame clones and leaves some out. Of over 7,000 clones listed, around 77% are singletons. Sequencing input: normal breast tissue next to the tumor. These receptors were obtained from a person between 55 and 69 years old with breast cancer. CDR3s include the opening cysteine and the closing phenylalanine or tryptophan. The D gene is left open where the match is weak. Not all rows give a size; the values are once, few, many and, for expanded clones, a class.

d_call,v_call,j_call,clone_size,cdr3_aa,cdr3_nt
NA,TRBV5-1,TRBJ1-2,NA,CASSGSSANYGYTF,TGCGCCAGCAGCGGATCGAGTGCTAACTATGGCTACACCTTC
NA,TRBV5-1,TRBJ2-2,NA,CASSLWQNTGELFF,TGCGCCAGCAGCTTGTGGCAGAACACCGGGGAGCTGTTTTTT
NA,TRBV15,TRBJ1-4,NA,CATSKAVGGTEKLFF,TGTGCCACCAGCAAAGCCGTTGGGGGAACAGAAAAACTGTTTTTT
NA,TRBV5-3,TRBJ2-5,NA,CARSLAGPPGEETQYF,TGTGCCAGAAGCTTGGCAGGACCCCCTGGGGAAGAGACCCAGTACTTC
NA,TRBV7-9,TRBJ2-1,NA,CASSQGGEFYNEQFF,TGTGCCAGCAGCCAAGGGGGAGAATTCTACAATGAGCAGTTCTTC
NA,TRBV7-2,TRBJ2-4,NA,CASSRPSLKNIQYF,TGTGCCAGCAGCCGACCTAGCCTCAAAAACATTCAGTACTTC
TRBD1,TRBV29-1,TRBJ1-6,NA,CSVSTGGNSPLHF,TGCAGCGTTTCGACAGGGGGAAATTCACCCCTCCACTTT
NA,TRBV5-1,TRBJ2-1,NA,CASSLGGSSYNEQFF,TGCGCCAGCAGCTTAGGCGGTAGCTCCTACAATGAGCAGTTCTTC
NA,TRBV19,TRBJ2-7,NA,CATSSWAGPLYEQYF,TGTGCCACCTCGTCCTGGGCGGGACCACTCTACGAGCAGTACTTC
NA,TRBV28,TRBJ2-1,NA,CASSFDSYNEQFF,TGTGCCAGCAGTTTCGACAGCTACAATGAGCAGTTCTTC
NA,TRBV28,TRBJ1-1,once,CASRGDPGNTEAFF,TGTGCCAGCAGGGGGGACCCCGGGAACACTGAAGCTTTCTTT
NA,TRBV4-1,TRBJ2-1,NA,CASSHYLRGDYNEQFF,TGCGCCAGCAGCCATTACCTCCGCGGGGACTACAATGAGCAGTTCTTC